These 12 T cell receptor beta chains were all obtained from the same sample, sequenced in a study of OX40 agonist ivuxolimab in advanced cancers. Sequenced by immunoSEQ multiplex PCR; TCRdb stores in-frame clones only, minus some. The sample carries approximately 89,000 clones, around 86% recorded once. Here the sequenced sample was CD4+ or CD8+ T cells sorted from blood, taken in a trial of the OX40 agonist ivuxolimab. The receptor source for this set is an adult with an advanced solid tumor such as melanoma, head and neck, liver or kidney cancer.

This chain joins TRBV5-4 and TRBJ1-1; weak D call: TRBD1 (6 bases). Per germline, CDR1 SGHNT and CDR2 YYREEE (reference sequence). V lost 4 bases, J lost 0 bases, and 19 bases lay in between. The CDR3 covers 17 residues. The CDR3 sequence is CASSTATGSLMNTEAFF. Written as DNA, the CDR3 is TGTGCCAGCAGCACCGCTACAGGGAGCCTGATGAACACTGAAGCTTTCTTT.

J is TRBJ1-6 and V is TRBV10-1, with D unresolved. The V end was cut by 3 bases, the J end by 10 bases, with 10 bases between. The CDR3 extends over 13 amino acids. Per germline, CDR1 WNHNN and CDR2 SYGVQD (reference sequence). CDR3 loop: CASSDSGVSPLHF. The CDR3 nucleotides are TGCGCCAGCAGTGATTCCGGGGTCTCACCCCTCCACTTT.

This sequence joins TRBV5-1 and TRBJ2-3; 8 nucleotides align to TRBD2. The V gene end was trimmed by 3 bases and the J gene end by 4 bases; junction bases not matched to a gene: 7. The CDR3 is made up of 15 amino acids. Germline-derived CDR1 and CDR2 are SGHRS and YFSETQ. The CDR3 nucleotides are TGCGCCAGCAGCTGGGCCGGGGGGGATGCAGATACGCAGTATTTT. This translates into CASSWAGGDADTQYF.

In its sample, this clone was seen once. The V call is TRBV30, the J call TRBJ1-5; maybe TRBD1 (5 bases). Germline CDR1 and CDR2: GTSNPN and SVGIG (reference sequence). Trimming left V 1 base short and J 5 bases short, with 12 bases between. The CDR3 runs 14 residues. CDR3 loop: CAWSGGTEYQPQHF. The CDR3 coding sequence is TGTGCCTGGAGTGGAGGGACCGAGTATCAGCCCCAGCATTTT. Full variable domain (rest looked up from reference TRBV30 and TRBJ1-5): SQTIHQWPATLVQPVGSPLSLECTVEGTSNPNLYWYRQAAGRGLQLLFYSVGIGQISSEVPQNLSASRPQDRQFILSSKKLLLSDSGFYLCAWSGGTEYQPQHFGDGTRLSIL.

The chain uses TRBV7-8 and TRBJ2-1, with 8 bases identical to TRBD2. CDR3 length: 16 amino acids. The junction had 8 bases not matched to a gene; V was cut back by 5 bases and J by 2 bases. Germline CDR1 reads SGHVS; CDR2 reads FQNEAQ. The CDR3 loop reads CASSDARGGPYNEQFF. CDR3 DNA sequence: TGTGCCAGCAGCGACGCTCGGGGGGGCCCCTACAATGAGCAGTTCTTC.

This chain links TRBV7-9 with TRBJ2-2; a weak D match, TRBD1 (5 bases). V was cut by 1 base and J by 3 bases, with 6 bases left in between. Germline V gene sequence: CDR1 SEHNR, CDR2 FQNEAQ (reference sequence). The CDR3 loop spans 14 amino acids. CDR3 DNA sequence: TGTGCCAGCAGCTTAGAAGGGGACACCGGGGAGCTGTTTTTT. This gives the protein CASSLEGDTGELFF.

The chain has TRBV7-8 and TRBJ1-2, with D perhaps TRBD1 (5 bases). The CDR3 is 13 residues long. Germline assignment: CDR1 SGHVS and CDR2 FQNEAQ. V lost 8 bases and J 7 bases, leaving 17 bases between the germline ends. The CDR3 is CASGAPGVGGYTF. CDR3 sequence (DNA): TGTGCCAGCGGCGCGCCGGGGGTAGGTGGCTACACCTTC.

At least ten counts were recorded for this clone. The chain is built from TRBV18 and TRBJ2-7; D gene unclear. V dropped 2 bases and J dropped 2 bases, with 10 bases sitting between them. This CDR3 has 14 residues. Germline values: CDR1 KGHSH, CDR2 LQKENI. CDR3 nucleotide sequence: TGTGCCAGCTCACCAGACCCTCCCCCCTACGAGCAGTACTTC. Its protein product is CASSPDPPPYEQYF.

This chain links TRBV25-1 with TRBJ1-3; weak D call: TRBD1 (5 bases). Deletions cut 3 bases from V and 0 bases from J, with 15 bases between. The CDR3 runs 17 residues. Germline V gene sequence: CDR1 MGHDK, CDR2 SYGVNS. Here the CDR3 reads CASSDPLGGSSGNTIYF. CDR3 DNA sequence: TGTGCCAGCAGTGATCCTCTTGGGGGAAGCTCTGGAAACACCATATATTTT.

The CDR3 DNA follows: TGTGCCAGCTCACCACCGGGGGCGAGCCAAGAGACCCAGTACTTC. It translates to CASSPPGASQETQYF. This chain links TRBV18 with TRBJ2-5; weak D call: TRBD1 (6 bases). From germline, CDR1 is KGHSH and CDR2 LQKENI. Trimming took off 0 bases at V and 1 base at J, with 9 bases between the two ends. The CDR3 runs to 15 residues. Variable domain in full (rest from reference TRBV18 and TRBJ2-5): NAGVMQNPRHLVRRRGQEARLRCSPMKGHSHVYWYRQLPEEGLKFMVYLQKENIIDESGMPKERFSAEFPKEGPSILRIQQVVRGDSAAYFCASSPPGASQETQYFGPGTRLLVL.

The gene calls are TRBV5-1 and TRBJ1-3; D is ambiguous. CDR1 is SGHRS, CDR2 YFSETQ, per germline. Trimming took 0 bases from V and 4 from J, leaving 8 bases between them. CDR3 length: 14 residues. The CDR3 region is CASSLGDMGNTIYF. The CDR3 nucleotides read TGCGCCAGCAGCTTGGGGGATATGGGAAACACCATATATTTT. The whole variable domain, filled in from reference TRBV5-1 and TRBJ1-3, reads KAGVTQTPRYLIKTRGQQVTLSCSPISGHRSVSWYQQTPGQGLQFLFEYFSETQRNKGNFPGRFSGRQFSNSRSEMNVSTLELGDSALYLCASSLGDMGNTIYFGEGSWLTVV.

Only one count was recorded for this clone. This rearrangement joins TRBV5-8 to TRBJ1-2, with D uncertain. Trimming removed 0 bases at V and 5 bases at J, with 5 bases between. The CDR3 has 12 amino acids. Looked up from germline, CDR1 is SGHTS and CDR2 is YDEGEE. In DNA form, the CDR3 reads TGTGCCAGCAGCTTGGACAGATATGGCTACACCTTC. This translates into CASSLDRYGYTF.